This is a list of T cell receptor beta chains from one sample in a study of T cells in Graves' hyperthyroidism and ophthalmopathy. MiXCR was run by TCRdb on the multiplex PCR reads, yielding one entry per CDR3 protein. The table records approximately 870,000 distinct CDR3 sequences, 38% of them present only once. Input material: blood. Receptor source: a man between 18 and 35 years old with Graves' hyperthyroidism. The CDR3 runs from the conserved cysteine through the conserved F or W.

>TRBJ1-2|TRBV10-2
CASTGQGANGYTF
>TRBJ2-5|TRBV20-1
CSANRVETQYF
>TRBJ1-5|TRBV5-1
CASSLGGALNQPQHF
>TRBJ2-5|TRBV29-1
CSSQVGTSRETQYF
>TRBJ1-2|TRBV11-3
CASSPQESSNYGYTF
>TRBJ2-3|TRBV9
CASSVATGATDTQYF
>TRBJ2-5|TRBV7-2
CASSFEWDSATQYF
>TRBJ1-5|TRBV20-1
CSARDTRAGQPQHF
>TRBJ2-7|TRBV7-2
CAKRGQRSSYEQYF
>TRBJ1-1|TRBV7-2
CASSLEALGNTEAFF
>TRBJ1-1|TRBV5-5
CASSLEPGQGANTEAFF
>TRBJ1-1|TRBV7-6
CASTRSQEMNTEAFF
>TRBJ2-7|TRBV7-6
CASSDGIAETYEQYF
>TRBJ2-7|TRBV13
CASSPEGRSYEQYF
>TRBJ2-3|TRBV5-6
CASSLPEDTQYF
>TRBJ2-7|TRBV5-4
CASSLDERGSYEQYF
>TRBJ2-7|TRBV29-1
CSLKQGGYEQYF
>TRBJ1-1|TRBV7-9
CASSKRDRGLNTEAFF
>TRBJ2-2|TRBV2
CASKTSGGASTGELFF
>TRBJ2-7|TRBV7-2
CASSSGRGLPYEQYF
>TRBJ2-7|TRBV12-3/TRBV12-4
CASSLDSTSYEQYF
>TRBJ2-5|TRBV7-3
CASSPVAIGETQYF